This TCR beta chain originates from a study of response to subunit inactivated influenza vaccine. This CDR3 spans 15 amino acids. V lost 5 bases, J lost 6 bases, and 10 bases stayed unmatched. Germline V CDR1 and CDR2: SGHTA, FQGTGA. This clonotype was found a few times. MiXCR, run by TCRdb on the RT-PCR reads, gives a single entry per CDR3 protein. The profile covers around 540,000 distinct CDR3 sequences, with about an eighth appearing a single time and roughly 10% taken by the ten largest. The material was PBMCs from blood, obtained on the day of vaccination. The chain couples TRBV7-3 to TRBJ2-1; 7 bases are shared with TRBD2. The origin of this receptor is a man between 45 and 60 years old who received an inactivated influenza vaccine. The CDR3 protein is CASSPGPPGGNEQFF. Written as DNA, the CDR3 is TGTGCCAGCAGCCCGGGACCCCCGGGAGGCAATGAGCAGTTCTTC.